This TCR beta chain came from a study of sequential checkpoint blockade in melanoma. Study in general: First-line arms were nivolumab then ipilimumab, or the reverse, randomized 1:1.

The protocol was immunoSEQ multiplex PCR, while the TCRdb copy is restricted to in-frame clones and leaves out a portion. The sample has some 14,000 clones; 77% are singletons. Treatment reported: randomized to nivolumab then ipilimumab (arm A) or the reverse (arm B). From thawed PBMCs, live CD3+CD8+ cells negative for CD19 and CD56 were sorted. This receptor was taken from a human donor with melanoma. This specimen was CD8+ T cells sorted from blood (inferred from file names), taken from a patient given nivolumab and ipilimumab in sequence.

The CDR3 DNA reads TGTGCCAGCAGTTTAGCGGGGGGGTACGAGCAGTACTTC. As protein: CASSLAGGYEQYF. The V gene is TRBV27, the J gene TRBJ2-7; 9 bases are shared with TRBD2. The CDR3 length is 13 residues. The trim removed 2 bases at V and 4 bases at J, leaving 0 bases unmatched. Germline assignment: CDR1 MNHEY and CDR2 SMNVEV (reference sequence).